This entry lists 12 T cell receptor beta chains sequenced from one sample in a study of blood T cell repertoires in COVID-19. Clones were sequenced by immunoSEQ multiplex PCR, and TCRdb holds only the in-frame ones, with some missing. The repertoire has 250,000 to 350,000 clones, roughly 80% of them found once; the top ten carry roughly 14%. Material for sequencing was peripheral blood. The receptors were sampled from a person aged 65 to 85 with COVID-19, enrolled during active disease.

This clone appeared a few times. The gene calls are TRBV27 and TRBJ2-7; D uncertain. V dropped 2 bases and J dropped 0 bases, with 11 bases sitting between them. Germline V lookup: CDR1 MNHEY, CDR2 SMNVEV (reference sequence). The CDR3 runs 15 residues. Here the CDR3 reads CASSLVPTSSYEQYF. For the CDR3, the DNA is TGTGCCAGCAGTTTAGTTCCCACAAGCTCCTACGAGCAGTACTTC.

This clone was counted once. V gene TRBV4-2 combines with J gene TRBJ2-3; 10 bases are a match to TRBD2. The CDR3 length is 19 residues. The V gene end was trimmed by 0 bases and the J gene end by 7 bases; junction bases not matched to a gene: 16. Germline values: CDR1 LGHNA, CDR2 YNFKEQ. DNA for the CDR3: TGTGCCAGCAGCCAAGAGCCCCGCAGGCAGCGGGAGGGCCCGAATACGCAGTATTTT. Translation: CASSQEPRRQREGPNTQYF.

This chain joins TRBV4-3 and TRBJ2-3, with 9 positions matching TRBD2. This CDR3 is built from 16 residues. Germline assignment: CDR1 LGHNA and CDR2 YSLEER. Unmatched junction bases numbered 8, after V lost 3 bases and J lost 4 bases. The DNA for the CDR3 is TGCGCCAGCAGCCAGTTAGCGGGAGATTTTGCAGATACGCAGTATTTT. Its translation: CASSQLAGDFADTQYF.

This chain links TRBV5-8 with TRBJ1-4; no firm D call. CDR1 and CDR2 from the germline V gene are SGHTS and YDEGEE. There are 15 residues in the CDR3. V was shortened by 0 bases and J by 5 bases, with 11 bases between the two germline ends. As DNA, the CDR3 is TGTGCCAGCAGCTTGGGGTCAGCGTCAAATGAAAAACTGTTTTTT. Encoded protein: CASSLGSASNEKLFF.

This rearrangement joins TRBV6-2 or TRBV6-3 to TRBJ2-3, with 7 nucleotides matching TRBD2. The germline gives CDR1 MNHEY, CDR2 SVGEGT. The CDR3 covers 13 residues. V trimming: 2 bases; J trimming: 5 bases; junction bases outside the gene matches: 1. DNA of the CDR3: TGTGCCAGCAGTTACCCGGGGGGAGATACGCAGTATTTT. It specifies CASSYPGGDTQYF.

Comment on this clone: At one of its ends the junction is not consistent with the germline gene, which may arise from a read error. The CDR3 DNA sequence: TGTGCCAGCAGTTACAAGACAGGGGTACACTTC. It codes for CASSYKTGVHF. This chain connects TRBV6-5 to TRBJ1-2; 8 bases are a match to TRBD1. Per the germline V gene, CDR1 is MNHEY and CDR2 is SVGAGI. CDR3 length: 11 amino acids.

This sequence joins TRBV10-3 and TRBJ1-4; 7 bases are shared with TRBD1. V lost 7 bases to trimming and J lost 3 bases; unmatched junction nucleotides: 2. CDR3 length: 13 amino acids. The germline V gene encodes CDR1 ENHRY and CDR2 SYGVKD. CDR3 residues: CAITGQPNEKLFF. The CDR3 region has the DNA TGTGCCATCACGGGACAGCCTAATGAAAAACTGTTTTTT.

This clone was counted once. This rearrangement joins TRBV11-3 to TRBJ2-1; D possibly corresponds to TRBD1 (6 bases). The CDR3 is made up of 14 amino acids. V was trimmed by 2 bases and J by 9 bases, leaving 14 bases between them. Germline values: CDR1 SGHNT, CDR2 YENEEA. CDR3 sequence: CASSLSSGVLEQFF. Written as DNA, the CDR3 is TGTGCCAGCAGCTTAAGTTCAGGGGTACTTGAGCAGTTCTTC.

The CDR3 DNA reads TGTGCCAGTAGTATAGATAACATCGCCTCACCCCTCCACTTT. It specifies CASSIDNIASPLHF. The chain couples TRBV19 to TRBJ1-6; D remains unclear. Looked up from germline, CDR1 is LNHDA and CDR2 is SQIVND (reference sequence). Between the trimmed V and J ends, which lost 0 bases and 10 bases, there was a span of 10 bases. The CDR3 extends over 14 amino acids.

The rearrangement links TRBV2 to TRBJ2-2; possibly TRBD2 for D (6 bases). Trimming left V 7 bases short and J 6 bases short, with 15 bases between. Germline V gene sequence: CDR1 SNHLY, CDR2 FYNNEI. The CDR3 extends over 14 amino acids. The CDR3 is CASNSDGGSGELFF. Here the CDR3 DNA reads TGTGCCAGCAATTCGGACGGGGGTTCCGGGGAGCTGTTTTTT. Filled out from reference TRBV2 and TRBJ2-2, the complete variable domain reads EPEVTQTPSHQVTQMGQEVILRCVPISNHLYFYWYRQILGQKVEFLVSFYNNEISEKSEIFDDQFSVERPDGSNFTLKIRSTKLEDSAMYFCASNSDGGSGELFFGEGSRLTVL.

This rearrangement joins TRBV18 to TRBJ2-7; D unclear. Germline assignment: CDR1 KGHSH and CDR2 LQKENI. Deletions cut 5 bases from V and 1 base from J, with 12 bases between. The CDR3 runs to 14 residues. In DNA, the CDR3 is TGTGCCAGCTCATCCAGATCCTCTTCCTACGAGCAGTACTTC. This translates into CASSSRSSSYEQYF.

The chain uses TRBV5-3 and TRBJ2-1; no firm D call. TRBV5-3 is designated an ORF whose function remains uncertain. The V end lost 0 bases, the J end lost 0 bases, and 7 bases lay between the germline ends. The CDR3 covers 15 residues. The CDR3 nucleotides are TGTGCCAGAAGCTTGGATCTTAACTCCTACAATGAGCAGTTCTTC. This sequence encodes CARSLDLNSYNEQFF.